This T cell receptor (beta chain) derives from a study of cytomegalovirus exposure and HLA in healthy donors (dated by TCRdb to 2015 to 2018). About the study as a whole: An earlier analysis of approximately 640 of the donors reported about 250 Gb of sequence data and some 120 million unique TCR beta sequences from 150 million to 200 million T cells. An early release covering roughly 600 HLA-typed donors comprised roughly 300 gigabases of sequencing data and around 86 million unique TCR sequences. Of the 300 to 400 genotyped donors, around 81% fell in the genetic ancestry cluster associated with self-reported Caucasian donors. The study was designed to test whether signatures of past pathogen exposure could be identified by cataloging public T cell receptors. The T cell repertoires of 550 to 850 subjects were profiled by immunosequencing and related to cytomegalovirus serostatus. Besides the first cohort of about 730 subjects, a separate validation cohort made up of 120 different subjects was used. To predict cytomegalovirus infection status, the study brought together high-throughput TCR immunosequencing, statistical association of individual TCRs with disease status, and machine learning. A later analysis re-examined previously published TCR beta repertoires from roughly 650 donors and added high-resolution HLA genotyping to investigate patterns of TCR occurrence. Rather than drawing on any new phenotypic data, the later analysis identified candidate immune exposures from TCR beta sequences and the way those sequences occurred across donors. In an earlier analysis of more than 550 of the donors, high-throughput TCR beta sequencing was used to judge whether each TCR beta V gene segment behaved as functional or pseudogenic. Donor age, sex, ethnicity and CMV serostatus were collected together with the repertoire data. In a later genetic analysis, genome-wide SNP genotypes for about three fifths of the 666 donors were used, and that subset was treated as a discovery cohort. All discovery cohort repertoires had been generated on a single sequencing platform. Both class I and class II loci were covered by HLA typing, at four-digit resolution. The number of donors typed differed by locus, with 629-630 for A, B, C, DRB1 and DQB1, around 560 for DQA1, approximately 580 for DPA1, and over 400 for DPB1. Because of strong linkage in the cohort, roughly five DR-DQ haplotypes were treated as single units for association and clustering. Among almost 400 genotyped donors of the cohort, an average of around 240,000 unique TCR beta nucleotide sequences were sequenced per donor, roughly a sixth of them non-productive. The paper's findings and limits, for the study overall: In a later genetic analysis, fewer N-insertions in productive TCRs were reported among donors in an Asian-associated ancestry cluster than the 666-donor mean. The cohort was sequenced for TCR beta chains only, and without alpha or paired-chain data the features that could be detected were limited. Because counts were too low, 15 to 20 rarely observed V segments, including chromosome 9 orphons, were left out of the earlier analysis of over 550 of the donors. In a later analysis, HLA-associated TCR beta chains showed more clonal expansion and lower generation probabilities than non-associated chains that were equally common. Assigning TCR associations to individual alleles was difficult when HLA alleles, especially DR and DQ, strongly co-occurred. The authors suggested that the approach could potentially be generalized to other disease states and immunological phenotypes. A later analysis found that most CMV-associated TCR beta chains appeared HLA-restricted, with HLA associations seemingly driven largely by CMV exposure. For the cohort, immune exposure information was limited to CMV serostatus. Sequencing depth was assumed to be roughly uniform across donors in the presence/absence analyses, though that assumption may not hold. In an earlier analysis of approximately 600 of the donors, most TCR beta V segments were observed in productive rearrangements about 90% or about 30% of the time, broadly matching IMGT annotations. Specific HLA alleles were associated with 15,000 to 20,000 TCR beta sequences at a false discovery rate of 0.05 in a later analysis. Correlated functional status among segregating V segments might be attributable to linkage disequilibrium, but an unknown experimental factor could not be ruled out. Because HLA typing was unavailable for some donors at each locus, only the typed subset was used in association tests. In a later analysis, several top co-occurrence clusters were reported to appear linked to parvovirus B19, influenza, CMV and Epstein-Barr virus. In a later analysis, TCR association rates were found to vary across HLA loci, with the most associated TCRs seen for DRB1 alleles and the fewest for HLA-C alleles. A further reported finding was that TCR beta sequences accurately predicted the HLA-A and HLA-B alleles for most subjects in the first cohort. In a later genetic analysis, a missense DCLRE1C variant was associated with V-gene and J-gene trimming of TCR beta chains, and the association was replicated in an independent cohort. The study gave a list of some 150 TCR beta chains associated with cytomegalovirus. The 87-base-pair reads could not distinguish some IMGT-functional V segments, including TRBV6-2 and TRBV6-3, so those segments were excluded. A group of highly shared sequence variants was considered likely to be a technical artifact of the sequencing pipeline. The classifier was reported to diagnose cytomegalovirus status with high specificity and sensitivity in both the original and validation cohorts. Most TCR sequences were seen in very few donors, while some public TCRs were found in many individuals. A few of the identified cytomegalovirus-associated TCR beta chains were confirmed in vitro to be specific for cytomegalovirus antigens.

Libraries came from the immunoSEQ multiplex PCR assay. For the multiplex PCR, a mixture combining 60 forward primers for TCR Vbeta segments and 13 reverse primers for TCR Jbeta segments was used. Amplification of the CDR3 region of rearranged TCR beta genes was performed with a multiplex PCR assay on genomic DNA. The Illumina HiSeq System was used to sequence the amplified TCR beta libraries as 87-base-pair reads. Per the source publication's procedure: A later analysis tallied around 87 million unique TCR beta chains across the 666 repertoires, and about 12 million of those chains were shared by two or more donors. A nearest-neighbor algorithm error-corrected the raw reads and collapsed the reads into unique sequences, merging closely related sequences to remove PCR and sequencing errors. Alignment of CDR3 sequences to IMGT reference sequences was used to assign V, D and J gene segments. For a sequence to be retained, a match of at least six nucleotides was required to both a V gene segment and a J gene segment. A rearrangement was called productive if the CDR3 had no stop codons and remained in frame with V and J, and every other rearrangement was called non-productive. CDR3 was defined by IMGT convention, running from the second conserved V-encoded cysteine to the conserved J-encoded phenylalanine. The earlier analysis of 500 to 650 of the donors excluded any sequence lacking an unambiguous match to a single V gene segment. An earlier analysis of 587 of the donors classified V segments as functional when productive rearrangements were above 56.7% and as segregating when the standard deviation between donors was above 5%. A statistical classification framework was developed to diagnose cytomegalovirus status using the catalog of TCR beta chain sequences. In a later analysis, V and J genes were assigned by comparing TCR nucleotide sequences against IMGT/GENE-DB human TR gene sequences. Using the TCRdist pipeline, a later analysis assigned CDR3 sequences along with most-parsimonious VDJ recombination scenarios. A later analysis defined each TCR beta chain by its CDR3 amino acid sequence plus V-gene family, and excluded reads lacking a unique V-gene family. A later analysis removed roughly 590 highly shared, low-generation-probability nucleotide sequences to deal with suspected cross-contamination and a sequencing artifact. In a later analysis, a clonal expansion index was calculated for each public chain from normalized within-repertoire ranks of inferred template counts. In a later analysis, generation probabilities were computed with a VDJ recombination model fitted to out-of-frame rearrangements, and the resulting probabilities were checked against IGoR. A later analysis scored TCR-TCR, TCR-HLA and TCR-CMV co-occurrence with hypergeometric tests, applying a repertoire-size bias correction to TCR pairs. To estimate false discovery rates, a later analysis permuted the HLA or CMV assignments 20 times. In a later analysis, co-occurring TCRs were grouped using DBSCAN, with TCRdist sequence similarity added in when clustering inside HLA-allele-positive subsets. Repertoires with fewer than 30,000 or more than 120,000 public chains, plus five repertoires with anomalous nucleotide sharing, were excluded from co-occurrence clustering. The immuneACCESS repertoire file appears here via TCRdb, limited to in-frame rearrangements. These files lack a portion of the clones; in checked studies, under half of the deficit traces to unresolved V genes, and the cause of the others is not known. V and J calls plus clone size are reproduced from that table; the DNA served to infer D and trimming. In this sample the table shows approximately 140,000 clones, roughly 87% of which occur a single time. Roughly 0.5% of the sample lies in the top ten.

The cohort comprised fewer than 750 healthy bone marrow donors. Cohort members were all nominally healthy when sampled, although unrecorded immune exposures were likely present. The donor tested CMV seronegative, placing the donor among the approximately 360 seronegative members of the cohort. A peripheral blood sample was collected from each donor, and TCR beta sequencing was performed on peripheral blood mononuclear cells. Genomic DNA was extracted from the blood cell samples with the Qiagen DNeasy Blood Extraction Kit. Comments on this clone: The antigen it binds to is not known. Base qualities were left out, and no much larger clone turns up one base away.

From its cysteine to its phenylalanine, the CDR3 spans 13 amino acids. The only DNA kept is the CDR3, 39 bases in frame from the first base. The CDR1 and CDR2 encoded by the germline V gene (reference sequence) are MNHEY and SMNVEV. The clonotype comes from a woman in her thirties or forties in good health and CMV-seronegative. The chain links TRBV27 with TRBJ2-5; TRBD1 is perhaps the D gene, given 5 matching bases. The J call is in doubt because the DNA end fits TRBJ2-7 better. The sequencing sample was made of PBMCs. The CDR3 is CASSLTVTYEQYF. The nucleotide sequence is given as TGTGCCAGCAGTTTGACAGTTACCTACGAGCAGTACTTC.